This T cell receptor (beta chain) was found in a study of regulatory T cells in long-lasting Graves disease. The sample's time point: newly diagnosed GD, antithyroid drugs for less than 3 months. Extracted RNA from PBMCs served as the source of the TCR library. General study findings and limits: Persistent disease favored TRBV28, TRBJ1-2 and TRBJ2-5. The study found persistent patients shared more public clonotypes (roughly 3,000) than new patients (about 890).

Building of the TCR beta libraries involved iRepertoire HTBI primers and Arm-PCR of CDR3 regions. TCRdb processed the multiplex PCR reads anew with MiXCR; each CDR3 protein has one entry. The table shows about 620,000 distinct CDR3 sequences, with 16% occurring only once. The CDR3 is 16 amino acids. V was clipped by 3 bases and J by 2 bases, with 11 bases between them. Of note for this clonotype: Its antigen is unidentified.

The same data also contributed to another study, on T cells in Graves' hyperthyroidism and ophthalmopathy.

The sample was peripheral blood mononuclear cells (PBMCs), taken at new diagnosis, from a patient treated with antithyroid drugs. V gene TRBV12-3 or TRBV12-4 combines with J gene TRBJ2-6; D may correspond to TRBD1 or TRBD2 (6 bases each). This TCR came from a young woman with Graves disease. CDR3 amino acids: CASSLFGGPGANVLTF. CDR3 DNA sequence: TGTGCCAGCAGTTTGTTTGGGGGGCCTGGGGCCAACGTCCTGACTTTC.